Reported below is one TCR beta chain. Trimming removed 0 bases at V and 8 bases at J, with 7 bases between. Per germline, CDR1 SGHVS and CDR2 FQNEAQ. CDR3 length equals 13 residues. The data were obtained in a study of blood T cell repertoires in COVID-19. Original handling: For nucleated cells, counts were estimated from reference gene primer amplification. TCRdb's copy holds only in-frame clones and misses some; the assay was immunoSEQ multiplex PCR. Clone size and V and J calls were adopted from that table, with D and trimming inferred from the DNA. The table shows hundreds of thousands of clones, with approximately 90% occurring only once.

This rearrangement joins TRBV7-8 to TRBJ1-4; D is uncertain. The source is a woman younger than 30 who had recovered from COVID-19. Sample: peripheral blood. The CDR3 region is CASSLAWQEKLFF. The CDR3 bases are TGTGCCAGCAGCTTAGCGTGGCAGGAAAAACTGTTTTTT. Complete variable domain (other parts from reference TRBV7-8 and TRBJ1-4): GAGVSQSPRYKVAKRGQDVALRCDPISGHVSLFWYQQALGQGPEFLTYFQNEAQLDKSGLPSDRFFAERPEGSVSTLKIQRTQQEDSAVYLCASSLAWQEKLFFGSGTQLSVL.